This is a list of T cell receptor beta chains from one sample in a study of blood T cell repertoires in COVID-19. This table comes from immunoSEQ multiplex PCR, and its TCRdb copy is limited to in-frame clones, with some not included. The sample lists approximately 50,000 clones, approximately 89% seen once, with 16% in the top ten. Source material: peripheral blood. These receptors all stem from a human donor in a cohort sampled during active COVID-19. The CDR3 runs from the conserved cysteine through the conserved F or W. D genes are given only for firm matches. The size field is filled for only some rows; it gives once, few, many or a size class.

TRBJ1-5 . . TRBV19 TGTGCCAGTAGGGGAGAAGGATTGGATCAGCCCCAGCATTTT CASRGEGLDQPQHF
TRBJ2-7 TRBD1 . TRBV24-1 TGTGCCACCAGGATGGGGGGGGACAGGGAGGATTTCTACGAGCAGTACTTC CATRMGGDREDFYEQYF
TRBJ1-2 . . TRBV9 TGTGCCAGCAGCGTTCCAGAGAGCGGGAAAGGCTACACCTTC CASSVPESGKGYTF
TRBJ2-1 TRBD2 . TRBV9 TGTGCCAGCAGCGTGAGCGGGATAAAAAACTACAATGAGCAGTTCTTC CASSVSGIKNYNEQFF
TRBJ2-1 . . TRBV9 TGTGCCAGCAGCAAACGCCTAGCGAGAGACAATGAGCAGTTCTTC CASSKRLARDNEQFF
TRBJ1-5 TRBD1 . TRBV7-8 TGTGCCAGCAGCTTAAGAGGACAGGGGTATAGCAATCAGCCCCAGCATTTT CASSLRGQGYSNQPQHF
TRBJ1-1 TRBD1 . TRBV6-5 TGTGCCAGCACCCCAACCGGACAGGGGGTAACTGAAGCTTTCTTT CASTPTGQGVTEAFF
TRBJ2-3 TRBD1 . TRBV6-5 TGTGCCAGCAGTTACACAGGGGGAGATACGCAGTATTTT CASSYTGGDTQYF
TRBJ1-5 . . TRBV7-6 TGTGCCAGCAGCCCTAGGGGGGGGTACTCTCAGCCCCAGCATTTT CASSPRGGYSQPQHF
TRBJ2-7 . . TRBV6-5 TGTGCCAGCACCCCCTCCGCGGGTAGCTCCTACGAGCAGTACTTC CASTPSAGSSYEQYF
TRBJ2-7 . . TRBV12-5 TGTGCTAGCACAGGGAGCCCCTACGAGCAGTACTTC CASTGSPYEQYF
TRBJ2-2 . . TRBV5-1 TGCGCCAGCAGTCCCACAGGGTCGGGCGGGGAGCTGTTTTTT CASSPTGSGGELFF
TRBJ2-1 . few TRBV2 TGTGCCAGCAGGGACACGACTTACCAGTTCTTC CASRDTTYQFF
TRBJ1-6 . . TRBV6-5 TGTGCCAGCACCCCGATGGCAGCGTCGAATTCACCCCTCCACTTT CASTPMAASNSPLHF
TRBJ2-5 TRBD2 . TRBV5-4 TGTGCCAGCAGCTTGGAGGGCCGGGGGGGCAGGGTAGAGACCCAGTACTTC CASSLEGRGGRVETQYF
TRBJ1-2 . . TRBV15 TGTGCCACCAGCAGAAGGACCTCAAGGGGAGGCTACACCTTC CATSRRTSRGGYTF
TRBJ1-5 . . TRBV10-3 TGTGCCATCAGTGAGTCAGGAGGTATCAATCAGCCCCAGCATTTT CAISESGGINQPQHF
TRBJ1-1 . . TRBV7-8 TGTGCCAGCAGCTTAGAGCGGTTTATGAACACTGAAGCTTTCTTT CASSLERFMNTEAFF
TRBJ2-2 TRBD1 . TRBV5-1 TGCGCCAGCAGCGCCCCGGAGGACAGGGGGCTTTCGAACACCGGGGAGCTGTTTTTT CASSAPEDRGLSNTGELFF
TRBJ2-7 . . TRBV5-1 TGCGCCAGCAGCTTGGGACCGACTACCTACGAGCAGTACTTC CASSLGPTTYEQYF
TRBJ2-1 TRBD2 . TRBV5-1 TGCGCCAGCAGCTCCCTTAGCGGGGGGTTCGATGAGCAGTTCTTC CASSSLSGGFDEQFF
TRBJ1-6 TRBD1 . TRBV28 TGTGCCAGCAGTTTGAGGGGACAGGGGGGTTCACCCCTCCACTTT CASSLRGQGGSPLHF
TRBJ1-4 TRBD1 . TRBV7-8 TGTGCCAGCAGCTTAGTAGCGGGACAGTTCTATGAAAAACTGTTTTTT CASSLVAGQFYEKLFF
TRBJ2-5 TRBD2 . TRBV7-2 TGTGCCAGCAGCCCCGGGGGGGCGAGGGAGACCCAGTACTTC CASSPGGARETQYF
TRBJ1-1 . . TRBV7-2 TGTGCCAGCAGCCATGACAGAAACACTGAAGCTTTCTTT CASSHDRNTEAFF
TRBJ2-5 . few TRBV2 TGTGCCAGCTCGAGGGTGCAGGAGACCCAGTACTTC CASSRVQETQYF
TRBJ2-2 . . TRBV27 TGTGCCAGCGGGGAGGGGGTGAACACCGGGGAGCTGTTTTTT CASGEGVNTGELFF
TRBJ1-1 . . TRBV28 TGTGCCAGCAGTCCCCAGGGGTTTAACACTGAAGCTTTCTTT CASSPQGFNTEAFF
TRBJ1-1 TRBD1 . TRBV2 TGTGCCAGCACCTTTCAGGGGGCGGGAATGAACACTGAAGCTTTCTTT CASTFQGAGMNTEAFF
TRBJ2-2 TRBD1 . TRBV7-9 TGTGCCAGCAGCTTAGTCACCGGACAGGGGACCGGGGAGCTGTTTTTT CASSLVTGQGTGELFF
TRBJ1-1 . . TRBV11-2 TGTGCCAGCAAGAGAGGGGGTGTTGCCACTGAAGCTTTCTTT CASKRGGVATEAFF
TRBJ1-3 . . TRBV5-6 TGTGCCAGCAGCTTGCTGGGGGAGGGCGCTGGAAACACCATATATTTT CASSLLGEGAGNTIYF
TRBJ2-3 TRBD2 . TRBV28 TGTGCCACGGGAGCGGGGAGCACAGATACGCAGTATTTT CATGAGSTDTQYF
TRBJ2-7 TRBD1 . TRBV6-1 TGTGCCAGCAGTGAAGGCCCGGGACAGCAATACGAGCAGTACTTC CASSEGPGQQYEQYF
TRBJ1-2 . . TRBV6-5 TGTGCCAGCGCCCTGGCCCATCGGGGAGGCTACACCTTC CASALAHRGGYTF
TRBJ2-1 TRBD2 . TRBV5-1 TGCGCCAGCAGCTTGCTAGCGGGAGCCTACAATGAGCAGTTCTTC CASSLLAGAYNEQFF
TRBJ2-7 TRBD1 few TRBV28 TGTGCCAGCAGGACCGGGACAGGGGGCCCCACCTACGAGCAGTACTTC CASRTGTGGPTYEQYF
TRBJ2-7 TRBD1 . TRBV14 TGTGCCAGCAGCCCCTGGACAGGGGCGGGGAACGAGCAGTACTTC CASSPWTGAGNEQYF
TRBJ1-6 TRBD1 . TRBV7-3 TGTGCCAGCAGCTCACAGGGGGCGGGTTCACCCCTCCACTTT CASSSQGAGSPLHF
TRBJ2-3 . . TRBV7-2 TGTGCCAGCAGCTTAGGCCGGGAAGATACGCAGTATTTT CASSLGREDTQYF
TRBJ2-1 . . TRBV7-2 TGTGCCAGCAGCTTAGCCAGCGGGGAGCAGTTCTTC CASSLASGEQFF
TRBJ2-7 TRBD1 . TRBV2 TGTGCCAGCAGTACTACAGGGGGCTGGGACGAGCAGTACTTC CASSTTGGWDEQYF
TRBJ1-1 . . TRBV7-2 TGTGCCAGCAGCTTAGCAGCGAACACTGAAGCTTTCTTT CASSLAANTEAFF
TRBJ1-5 . . TRBV11-2 TGTGCCAGCAGCTCAGGGACTTATAGCAATCAGCCCCAGCATTTT CASSSGTYSNQPQHF
TRBJ1-2 TRBD1 once TRBV19 TGTGCCAGTAGTCCCCAGGGGGTCTATGGCTACACCTTC CASSPQGVYGYTF
TRBJ2-3 . . TRBV11-2 TGTGCCAGCAGCTTAAGTATAGGCGCGGGAGATACGCAGTATTTT CASSLSIGAGDTQYF
TRBJ1-2 TRBD1 . TRBV9 TGTGCCAGCAGCGTAGCTGGGACAGGTCCTTTCTATGGCTACACCTTC CASSVAGTGPFYGYTF
TRBJ2-7 . . TRBV20-1 TGCAGTGCTATTGACGTAACAGGGCTTCCCCACGAGCAGTACTTC CSAIDVTGLPHEQYF
TRBJ2-7 TRBD2 . TRBV10-3 TGTGCCATCAGTCTAGCGGGAACCTACGAGCAGTACTTC CAISLAGTYEQYF
TRBJ2-3 TRBD2 once TRBV18 TGTGCCAGCTCATCGCGACTAGCGGGACCCACAGATACGCAGTATTTT CASSSRLAGPTDTQYF